The subject of this entry is one T cell receptor (beta chain). Germline loops: CDR1 SGHTA, CDR2 FQGTGA. CDR3 length: 14 residues. V was shortened by 7 bases and J by 4 bases, with 14 bases between the two germline ends. This entry belongs to a study of blood T cell repertoires in COVID-19. Whole-study context: COVID-19 samples, acute and convalescent, were from the United States, Italy and Spain.

Original data processing: Amplified reference gene primers provided the basis for estimating nucleated cell counts. Measured with immunoSEQ multiplex PCR; TCRdb has only the in-frame clones, and not every one. Clone size and the V and J calls come from that table; the DNA yielded D and trimming. Of over 300,000 clones in the sample, about 89% were seen once. The chain joins TRBV7-3 to TRBJ1-3; D is ambiguous. This receptor was obtained from a man aged 35 to 55 with acute or convalescent COVID-19. What was sequenced was peripheral blood. The CDR3 nucleotides read TGTGCCAGCATTCTAGTTAGGATCGGAAACACCATATATTTT. It encodes CASILVRIGNTIYF.